This TCR beta chain was observed in a study of blood T cell repertoires in COVID-19. Study-wide context: Nucleic acid was either cDNA or gDNA, and it came from T cells, B-cell-depleted T cells, or PBMCs.

Data came from immunoSEQ multiplex PCR; TCRdb stores just in-frame clones and leaves some out. Of some 210,000 clones listed, about nine tenths were seen once; the top ten hold about 5%. In germline, CDR1 is SNHLY, CDR2 FYNNEI. V was pared by 3 bases and J by 8 bases, with 7 bases of the junction left unmatched. CDR3 length equals 15 residues. The rearrangement uses TRBV2 and TRBJ1-1; 12 nucleotides line up with TRBD1. The receptor was derived from a woman aged 35 to 49 with acute or convalescent COVID-19. The specimen sequenced was peripheral blood. The CDR3 protein is CASSDHAGTGGEAFF. CDR3 in DNA: TGTGCCAGCAGTGATCACGCCGGGACAGGGGGCGAAGCTTTCTTT.